Below are 15 T cell receptor beta chains sequenced from a single sample in a study of breast tumors, draining lymph nodes, adjacent tissues. Samples came from axillary lymph nodes draining the breast cancer. TCRdb independently ran MiXCR on the multiplex PCR reads; one entry per CDR3 protein. Of about 200,000 distinct CDR3 sequences listed, around 33% are singletons. The sequencing sample was made of axillary lymph node tissue. These receptors were obtained from a female donor with breast cancer. Some clones in this sample may be carry-over from other donors' samples.

The chain has TRBV15 and TRBJ2-3, with 8 positions matching TRBD2. The CDR3 extends over 17 amino acids. Looked up from germline, CDR1 is LNHNV and CDR2 is YYDKDF (reference sequence). V lost 3 bases to trimming and J lost 1 base; unmatched junction nucleotides: 9. The CDR3 DNA follows: TGTGCCACCAGCAGCCCACGAGGAGCGGGAGGCACAGATACGCAGTATTTT. As protein: CATSSPRGAGGTDTQYF.

This clonotype was seen ten or more times. The CDR3 sequence: CSARGMREGGDTQYF. The CDR3 DNA is TGCAGTGCTAGAGGCATGCGGGAGGGGGGCGATACGCAGTATTTT. The rearrangement uses TRBV20-1 and TRBJ2-3, with TRBD2 matching 9 bases. Trimming cost V 1 base and J 6 bases; bases outside gene matches: 8. The CDR3 contains 15 residues. CDR1 DFQATT and CDR2 SNEGSKA come from the germline V gene (reference sequence).

This clonotype was seen ten or more times. This CDR3 reads CASSLRPLRWGLSEKLFF. As DNA, the CDR3 is TGTGCCAGCAGCCTCCGCCCCCTGAGGTGGGGGTTGAGTGAAAAACTGTTTTTT. The chain links TRBV7-8 to TRBJ1-4, with D perhaps matching TRBD1 (5 bases). V was clipped by 5 bases and J by 7 bases, with 26 bases between them. CDR3 size: 18 residues. Germline values: CDR1 SGHVS, CDR2 FQNEAQ.

V usage is TRBV11-2 and J usage is TRBJ1-4, with D possibly being TRBD1 (6 bases). The V and J ends lost 4 bases and 8 bases respectively, with 11 bases between them. CDR1 and CDR2 from the germline V gene are SGHAT and FQNNGV. The CDR3 consists of 13 residues. The CDR3 nucleotides are TGTGCCAGCAGCTCCCTCAGGGGAGAAAAACTGTTTTTT. This translates into CASSSLRGEKLFF.

The V and J genes are TRBV28 and TRBJ1-2, with 7 positions matching TRBD1. The CDR3 length is 12 residues. Trimming removed 10 bases from V and 0 bases from J; junction bases left unmatched: 2. CDR1 is MDHEN, CDR2 SYDVKM, per germline. The CDR3 nucleotides are TGTGCCACGGGGACAGCTAACTATGGCTACACCTTC. This codes for CATGTANYGYTF.

As concerns this clonotype: It may be a read error: a sequence one base away is much more abundant. The chain combines TRBV12-3 or TRBV12-4 with TRBJ2-5; D call uncertain. CDR3 length: 13 residues. For the CDR3, the DNA is TGTGCCAGCAGTTTGACGGACCGAGAGACCCGGTACTTC. This gives the protein CASSLTDRETRYF.

In the case of this clonotype: At one of its ends the junction is not consistent with the germline gene, which may arise from a read error. This chain links TRBV6-1 with TRBJ2-1; no clear D. The CDR3 length is 15 residues. The germline V gene has CDR1 MNHNS and CDR2 SASEGT. CDR3 protein: CASSQPTSSANGQFF. CDR3 nucleotide sequence: TGTGCCAGCAGTCAACCGACCTCTTCAGCGAATGGGCAGTTCTTC.

The V gene is TRBV2, the J gene TRBJ2-3; the match to TRBD2 covers 8 bases. V lost 11 bases and J lost 6; bases outside the gene matches: 16. The CDR3 has 15 residues. Per germline, CDR1 SNHLY and CDR2 FYNNEI. This CDR3 reads CASRGGLDTGDTQYF. The CDR3 coding sequence is TGTGCCTCCCGGGGGGGCCTGGACACCGGGGATACGCAGTATTTT.

A remark on this clonotype: Since a much larger clone is just one base distant, this may be a read error. The rearrangement joins TRBV12-3 or TRBV12-4 to TRBJ2-1; D might be TRBD1 or TRBD2, each matching 5 bases. Trimming cost V 5 bases and J 3 bases, with 14 bases left between them. The CDR3 has 15 amino acids. The CDR3 bases are TGTGCCAGCAGTCCCCTCCGGGGCAACTACAATGAGCAGTTCTTC. This translates into CASSPLRGNYNEQFF.

This clonotype has ten or more counts. The gene calls are TRBV30 and TRBJ2-3, with D maybe TRBD2 (6 bases). Germline loops: CDR1 GTSNPN, CDR2 SVGIG (reference sequence). V lost 3 bases, J lost 5 bases, and 12 bases lay in between. The CDR3 sequence is 13 residues long. The CDR3 loop reads CAWSLAGRDTQYF. In nucleotides, the CDR3 is TGTGCCTGGAGCTTGGCGGGGAGAGATACGCAGTATTTT.

This clonotype showed up many times. The chain carries TRBV27 and TRBJ1-2, with 9 bases identical to TRBD1. CDR3 length: 15 amino acids. Germline values: CDR1 MNHEY, CDR2 SMNVEV (reference sequence). Trimming removed 6 bases from V and 0 bases from J; junction bases left unmatched: 5. Here the CDR3 reads CASSSQGATNYGYTF. The CDR3 nucleotides are TGTGCCAGCAGCTCACAGGGGGCGACTAACTATGGCTACACCTTC.

As for this clonotype: One base away lies a much larger clone, so this may be a sequencing read error. V usage is TRBV7-2 and J usage is TRBJ2-5, with D unresolved. The CDR3 consists of 15 residues. CDR1 SGHTA and CDR2 FQGNSA come from the germline V gene. CDR3 amino acids: CASSLNGWYQETQHF. CDR3 sequence (DNA): TGTGCCAGCAGCTTAAACGGTTGGTACCAAGAGACCCAGCACTTC.

There are many counts of this clonotype. This sequence joins TRBV20-1 and TRBJ2-5, with D possibly TRBD2 on 6 matching bases. The V end lost 6 bases, the J end lost 3 bases, and 11 bases lay between the germline ends. This CDR3 is built from 12 residues. Germline CDR1 DFQATT, CDR2 SNEGSKA (reference sequence). The CDR3 loop is CSAAGLKETQYF. The CDR3 DNA sequence: TGCAGTGCCGCGGGACTCAAAGAGACCCAGTACTTC.

To note about this clonotype: This may stem from a read error, because a much larger clone lies one nucleotide away. The V gene is TRBV6-5, the J gene TRBJ2-7; 9 bases are shared with TRBD1. With 6 bases clipped from V and 4 bases from J, the junction kept 10 bases outside the gene matches. The CDR3 length is 15 residues. The germline CDR1 and CDR2 sequences are MNHEY and SVGAGI. The CDR3 nucleotides are TGTGCCAGCAGGACCCCCGGGACAGGGAGGTACGAGCAGTACTTC. Its translation is CASRTPGTGRYEQYF.

About this clonotype: Since a much larger clone is just one base distant, this may be a read error. This rearrangement joins TRBV4-1 to TRBJ1-2; D call uncertain. Looked up from germline, CDR1 is MGHRA and CDR2 is YSYEKL. CDR3 size: 14 residues. The CDR3 region is CASSVGSSNYDYTF. The CDR3 region has the DNA TGCGCCAGCAGCGTTGGCTCCAGTAACTATGACTACACCTTC.